The next 10 T cell receptor beta chains were all read from a single sample in a study of early T cells in non-severe SARS-CoV-2 infection. TCRdb re-called the 5' RACE reads through MiXCR, storing one row per CDR3 protein. The data hold around 30,000 distinct CDR3 sequences, with 4.5% to 7% observed a single time. The sequencing sample was made of whole blood. The receptors were gathered from an adult who was a healthcare worker with PCR-confirmed SARS-CoV-2 infection or an uninfected control (not recorded which).

The rearrangement uses TRBV7-9 and TRBJ2-2; 8 nucleotides align to TRBD1. The V segment lost 0 bases and the J segment 3 bases; nucleotides outside the gene matches: 3. Germline V gene lookup returns CDR1 SEHNR and CDR2 FQNEAQ (reference sequence). The CDR3 runs 16 residues. For the CDR3, the DNA is TGTGCCAGCAGCTTAGCGGAGACAGGGGACACCGGGGAGCTGTTTTTT. Protein product: CASSLAETGDTGELFF. Combining the CDR3 with reference TRBV7-9 and TRBJ2-2 gives the whole variable domain DTGVSQNPRHKITKRGQNVTFRCDPISEHNRLYWYRQTLGQGPEFLTYFQNEAQLEKSRLLSDRFSAERPKGSFSTLEIQRTEQGDSAMYLCASSLAETGDTGELFFGEGSRLTVL.

This clonotype has ten or more counts. The chain carries TRBV11-1 and TRBJ1-1; D perhaps matches TRBD1 (6 bases). Trimming pared 5 bases from V and 6 bases from J, leaving 16 bases between. This CDR3 is 14 amino acids long. Germline lookup yields CDR1 SGHAT and CDR2 FQDESV (reference sequence). CDR3 nucleotides: TGTGCCAGCAGCCAACGGGACACGGACGCTGAAGCTTTCTTT. This translates into CASSQRDTDAEAFF.

This clonotype was observed at least ten times. This chain uses TRBV12-3 or TRBV12-4 with TRBJ2-7, with D perhaps TRBD1 or TRBD2 (5 bases each). Deletions cut 5 bases from V and 3 bases from J, with 14 bases between. The length of the CDR3 is 14 residues. CDR3 residues: CASSVQGGGYEQYF. CDR3 nucleotides: TGTGCCAGCAGTGTCCAGGGTGGGGGCTACGAGCAGTACTTC.

There are many counts of this clonotype. The genes are TRBV20-1 and TRBJ2-2; 10 nucleotides match TRBD2. The germline gives CDR1 DFQATT, CDR2 SNEGSKA (reference sequence). This CDR3 is 16 amino acids long. V lost 3 bases and J lost 7; bases outside the gene matches: 11. The CDR3 protein is CSASPSGRAWGGELFF. CDR3 bases: TGCAGTGCTAGCCCCAGCGGGAGGGCCTGGGGCGGGGAGCTGTTTTTT.

This clonotype is classed as medium-sized. The rearrangement links TRBV20-1 to TRBJ2-4, with a tentative D call TRBD2 (6 bases). Trimming removed 3 bases at V and 2 bases at J, with 20 bases between. The CDR3 extends over 17 amino acids. Germline V lookup: CDR1 DFQATT, CDR2 SNEGSKA (reference sequence). Written as DNA, the CDR3 is TGCAGTGCTAGTCCAATTCGCGGAGGACTACCCAAAAACATTCAGTACTTC. Its protein is CSASPIRGGLPKNIQYF.

In its sample, this clonotype was seen many times. The chain couples TRBV5-5 to TRBJ2-1; possibly TRBD2 for D (6 bases). Germline lookup yields CDR1 SGHKS and CDR2 YYEKEE (reference sequence). V lost 0 bases and J 6 bases, leaving 13 bases between the germline ends. This CDR3 spans 15 amino acids. CDR3 in DNA: TGTGCCAGCAGCTTGGAGTGGGAGGAAGTCAATGAGCAGTTCTTC. Protein sequence: CASSLEWEEVNEQFF.

This clonotype was seen a few times. This rearrangement joins TRBV10-3 to TRBJ1-1; D perhaps matches TRBD1 (6 bases). Trimming took off 2 bases at V and 4 bases at J, with 8 bases between the two ends. Germline V CDR1 and CDR2: ENHRY, SYGVKD. The CDR3 runs to 13 residues. The CDR3 reads CAISEGGPTEAFF. The CDR3 DNA sequence: TGTGCCATCAGTGAGGGGGGGCCCACTGAAGCTTTCTTT.

This clonotype was seen repeatedly, ten times or more. The chain combines TRBV7-2 with TRBJ2-5; D assignment may be TRBD1 or TRBD2 (5 bases each). Germline V gene lookup returns CDR1 SGHTA and CDR2 FQGNSA. V was pared by 4 bases and J by 5 bases, with 11 bases between. The CDR3 is 13 amino acids. The CDR3 DNA is TGTGCCAGCAGCTGGGACGGCCTGGAGACCCAGTACTTC. Translating it yields CASSWDGLETQYF.

This clonotype came up many times. The gene calls are TRBV27 and TRBJ2-7, with 9 bases identical to TRBD2. The junction had 12 bases not matched to a gene; V was cut back by 8 bases and J by 7 bases. In germline, CDR1 is MNHEY, CDR2 SMNVEV (reference sequence). This CDR3 spans 14 amino acids. The CDR3 protein is CASSLAGGPKEQYF. The DNA for the CDR3 is TGTGCCAGCTCTCTGGCGGGAGGGCCTAAAGAGCAGTACTTC.

This clonotype was counted many times. This chain links TRBV10-1 with TRBJ2-5, with D uncertain. The CDR3 is 14 amino acids. Trimming pared 6 bases from V and 4 bases from J, leaving 15 bases between. Germline CDR1 and CDR2: WNHNN and SYGVQD (reference sequence). The CDR3 coding sequence is TGCGCCAGCAGAGAGACAACTCCTATAGAGACCCAGTACTTC. Protein sequence: CASRETTPIETQYF.